The T cell receptor beta chain described here comes from a study of blood T cells in healthy people across ages. Across the study: Template-switching capture recovered about one barcoded beta molecule per two T cells.

Germline loops: CDR1 MNHNS, CDR2 SASEGT. The CDR3 has 18 residues. Trimming cost V 6 bases and J 0 bases; bases outside gene matches: 12. The people who gave samples were healthy Caucasians from Russia, aged about 6 to 95. Combining a sample-barcoded 5' primer with a J-beta primer mix, a second PCR ran for about 7 to 11 cycles. Samples each returned at least 2.5 million CDR3-containing paired-end reads. TCRdb analysed the 5' RACE reads with MiXCR anew, one entry per CDR3 protein. This table has about 1.8 million distinct CDR3 sequences, 49% appearing once. This clonotype came up a few times. The genes are TRBV6-1 and TRBJ2-4, with 9 bases matching TRBD1. This TCR was sampled from a middle-aged woman in good health. The material sequenced was blood. The CDR3 coding sequence is TGTGCCAGCAGACCGGGACAGGGCCATACTCTAGCCAAAAACATTCAGTACTTC. Protein: CASRPGQGHTLAKNIQYF.